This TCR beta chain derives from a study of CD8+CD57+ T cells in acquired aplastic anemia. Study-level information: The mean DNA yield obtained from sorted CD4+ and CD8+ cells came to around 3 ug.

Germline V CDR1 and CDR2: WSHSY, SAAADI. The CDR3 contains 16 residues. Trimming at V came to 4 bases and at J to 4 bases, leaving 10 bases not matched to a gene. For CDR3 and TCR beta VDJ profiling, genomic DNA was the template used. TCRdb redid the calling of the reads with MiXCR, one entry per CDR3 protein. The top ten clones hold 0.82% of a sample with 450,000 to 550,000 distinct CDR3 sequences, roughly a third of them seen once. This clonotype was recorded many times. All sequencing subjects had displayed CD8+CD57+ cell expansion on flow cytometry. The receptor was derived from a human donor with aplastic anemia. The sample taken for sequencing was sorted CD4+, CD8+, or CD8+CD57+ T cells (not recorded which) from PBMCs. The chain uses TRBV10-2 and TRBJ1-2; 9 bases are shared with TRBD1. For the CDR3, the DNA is TGCGCCAGCAGTGGGGGACAGGGAGGCTTCGGCTATGGCTACACCTTC. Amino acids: CASSGGQGGFGYGYTF.